This T cell receptor beta chain stems from a study of T cells after posttransplantation cyclophosphamide. Findings and limits, study-wide: Recipient CMV seropositivity and CMV reactivation strongly tracked TRB clonality. Skin or GI-infiltrating T cells shared few TRB sequences with blood.

Turning to this clone: Its antigen is undetermined.

Libraries were prepared by immunoSEQ multiplex PCR; TCRdb keeps only in-frame clonotypes and omits some of them. Among around 1,700 clones listed, 83% were seen once. The CDR3 length is 14 residues. Germline V gene sequence: CDR1 MNHEY, CDR2 SMNVEV (reference sequence). The ends were cut back, 0 bases at V and 2 bases at J, with 7 bases in the middle. The V gene is TRBV27, the J gene TRBJ1-2; the D gene is possibly TRBD1 (6 bases). Source material: CD8+ T cells sorted from bone marrow. This clonotype originated in a woman between 50 and 59 years old in good health and a related stem cell transplant donor. CDR3: CASSLSGANYGYTF. CDR3 DNA sequence: TGTGCCAGCAGTTTATCGGGGGCAAACTATGGCTACACCTTC.